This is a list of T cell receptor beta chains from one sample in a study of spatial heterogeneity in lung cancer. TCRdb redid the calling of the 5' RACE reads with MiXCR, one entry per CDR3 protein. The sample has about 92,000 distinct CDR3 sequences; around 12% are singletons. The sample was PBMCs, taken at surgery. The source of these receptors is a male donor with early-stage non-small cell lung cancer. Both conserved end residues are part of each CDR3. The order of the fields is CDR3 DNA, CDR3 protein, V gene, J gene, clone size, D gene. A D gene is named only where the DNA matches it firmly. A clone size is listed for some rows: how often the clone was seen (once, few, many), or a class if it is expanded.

cdr3_nt: TGCAGTGTGACAGGGGGCACCGGGGAGCTGTTTTTT
cdr3_aa: CSVTGGTGELFF
v_call: TRBV20-1
j_call: TRBJ2-2
clone_size: few
d_call: TRBD1

cdr3_nt: TGTGCCAGCAGCCCGCTTTGCCAGGGGCCGATGAGAAAAGAGACCCAGTACTTC
cdr3_aa: CASSPLCQGPMRKETQYF
v_call: TRBV3-1
j_call: TRBJ2-5
clone_size: .
d_call: .

cdr3_nt: TGCAGCGTTGTAGTGGGGGATCGATACAATGAGCAGTTCTTC
cdr3_aa: CSVVVGDRYNEQFF
v_call: TRBV29-1
j_call: TRBJ2-1
clone_size: .
d_call: .

cdr3_nt: TGCGCCAGCAGCTTGGCGTTTCAGACAGGGGCGAGGACCGGGGAGCTGTTTTTT
cdr3_aa: CASSLAFQTGARTGELFF
v_call: TRBV5-1
j_call: TRBJ2-2
clone_size: .
d_call: TRBD1

cdr3_nt: TGTGCCAGCAGCGTAGTGAGCGAATCCGGGGAGCTGTTTTTT
cdr3_aa: CASSVVSESGELFF
v_call: TRBV9
j_call: TRBJ2-2
clone_size: many
d_call: .

cdr3_nt: TGTGCCAGCAGCCACGGACTAAGGGCCTACGAGCAGTACTTC
cdr3_aa: CASSHGLRAYEQYF
v_call: TRBV3-1
j_call: TRBJ2-7
clone_size: many
d_call: .

cdr3_nt: TGTGCCAGCAGCTTAATGACTACCCAAGAGACCCAGTACTTC
cdr3_aa: CASSLMTTQETQYF
v_call: TRBV7-2
j_call: TRBJ2-5
clone_size: .
d_call: .

cdr3_nt: TGTGCCAGCAGCTGGCCCCTTTCTTCCGGAGAGACCCAGTACTTC
cdr3_aa: CASSWPLSSGETQYF
v_call: TRBV7-2
j_call: TRBJ2-5
clone_size: few
d_call: .

cdr3_nt: TGCGCCAGCAGCGGTGGACAGAACTATGGCTACACCTTC
cdr3_aa: CASSGGQNYGYTF
v_call: TRBV5-1
j_call: TRBJ1-2
clone_size: few
d_call: .

cdr3_nt: TGTGCCAGCAGAGAATCGGGGGGGGCCGTCTACGAGCAGTACTTC
cdr3_aa: CASRESGGAVYEQYF
v_call: TRBV6-2/TRBV6-3
j_call: TRBJ2-7
clone_size: many
d_call: TRBD2

cdr3_nt: TGTGCCATATGGCCGGGAGAGTACGAGCAGTACTTC
cdr3_aa: CAIWPGEYEQYF
v_call: TRBV7-2
j_call: TRBJ2-7
clone_size: .
d_call: .

cdr3_nt: TGCGCCAGCAGCTTGGCCATTAGCGGGGACTACAATGAGCAGTTCTTC
cdr3_aa: CASSLAISGDYNEQFF
v_call: TRBV5-1
j_call: TRBJ2-1
clone_size: .
d_call: TRBD2

cdr3_nt: TGCAGCGTTGACGGACAGAACTATGGCTACACCTTC
cdr3_aa: CSVDGQNYGYTF
v_call: TRBV29-1
j_call: TRBJ1-2
clone_size: many
d_call: .

cdr3_nt: TGTGCCAGCAGCTTAGATTTTCAGGCGTCTGGCTACACCTTC
cdr3_aa: CASSLDFQASGYTF
v_call: TRBV11-2
j_call: TRBJ1-2
clone_size: .
d_call: .

cdr3_nt: TGTGCCAGTAGGAGCGGCAGGGGGCTCACAGATACGCAGTATTTT
cdr3_aa: CASRSGRGLTDTQYF
v_call: TRBV19
j_call: TRBJ2-3
clone_size: .
d_call: TRBD1

cdr3_nt: TGTGCCAGCAGTTTATACCCCTGGGACACTGAAGCTTTCTTT
cdr3_aa: CASSLYPWDTEAFF
v_call: TRBV27
j_call: TRBJ1-1
clone_size: .
d_call: .

cdr3_nt: TGTGCCAGCAGCTTGGGTTCTGGAGGGGGCACAGATACGCAGTATTTT
cdr3_aa: CASSLGSGGGTDTQYF
v_call: TRBV7-2
j_call: TRBJ2-3
clone_size: few
d_call: .

cdr3_nt: TGTGCCAGCTCACCATCTACAGGGATCGGCGAGCAGTACTTC
cdr3_aa: CASSPSTGIGEQYF
v_call: TRBV18
j_call: TRBJ2-7
clone_size: few
d_call: .

cdr3_nt: TGCAGTGTCAGTAGCCCCCGGGCGAACACCGGGGAGCTGTTTTTT
cdr3_aa: CSVSSPRANTGELFF
v_call: TRBV20-1
j_call: TRBJ2-2
clone_size: .
d_call: .

cdr3_nt: TGTGCCAGTAGTAGACGCCTCGGAGAGACCCAGTACTTC
cdr3_aa: CASSRRLGETQYF
v_call: TRBV19
j_call: TRBJ2-5
clone_size: once
d_call: .

cdr3_nt: TGTGCCAGCAGCCTCCTTGTGGGGGGATACGAGCAGTACTTC
cdr3_aa: CASSLLVGGYEQYF
v_call: TRBV14
j_call: TRBJ2-7
clone_size: few
d_call: .

cdr3_nt: TGTGCCAGCTCACCACAGCATTCTGGGGCCAACGTCCTGACTTTC
cdr3_aa: CASSPQHSGANVLTF
v_call: TRBV18
j_call: TRBJ2-6
clone_size: .
d_call: .

cdr3_nt: TGTGCCAGTAGTAGCAGCGGAGACACCGGGGAGCTGTTTTTT
cdr3_aa: CASSSSGDTGELFF
v_call: TRBV19
j_call: TRBJ2-2
clone_size: few
d_call: .

cdr3_nt: TGTGCCAGCAGCCCCCTTCCCCTCGGGGGCACAGATACGCAGTATTTT
cdr3_aa: CASSPLPLGGTDTQYF
v_call: TRBV7-3
j_call: TRBJ2-3
clone_size: few
d_call: .

cdr3_nt: TGCGCCAGCAGCTGGACAGGGGACCAAGAGACCCAGTACTTC
cdr3_aa: CASSWTGDQETQYF
v_call: TRBV5-1
j_call: TRBJ2-5
clone_size: few
d_call: TRBD1

cdr3_nt: TGTGCCAGCAGCTTAGGAGTAGGCGGAAGCGGCACAGATACGCAGTATTTT
cdr3_aa: CASSLGVGGSGTDTQYF
v_call: TRBV7-2
j_call: TRBJ2-3
clone_size: few
d_call: .

cdr3_nt: TGTGCCATCAGTGAGTCGGGGAGCGGGAGGGCCGGGAATGAGCAGTTCTTC
cdr3_aa: CAISESGSGRAGNEQFF
v_call: TRBV10-3
j_call: TRBJ2-1
clone_size: .
d_call: TRBD2

cdr3_nt: TGCAGCGTTGAGCTCAGGGCTGAAGCTTTCTTT
cdr3_aa: CSVELRAEAFF
v_call: TRBV29-1
j_call: TRBJ1-1
clone_size: few
d_call: .

cdr3_nt: TGTGCCAGCAGCCCACAGGGGGTGAGCTCCTACAATGAGCAGTTCTTC
cdr3_aa: CASSPQGVSSYNEQFF
v_call: TRBV5-5
j_call: TRBJ2-1
clone_size: .
d_call: TRBD1

cdr3_nt: TGTGCCAGCAAGGGCAGGGCGAACTATGGCTACACCTTC
cdr3_aa: CASKGRANYGYTF
v_call: TRBV28
j_call: TRBJ1-2
clone_size: few
d_call: .

cdr3_nt: TGTGCCAGCAGAGGACAGGGAAGCTCCTATAATTCACCCCTCCACTTT
cdr3_aa: CASRGQGSSYNSPLHF
v_call: TRBV2
j_call: TRBJ1-6
clone_size: few
d_call: TRBD1

cdr3_nt: TGCGCCAGCAGCTTGGGCCCCACAGATACGCAGTATTTT
cdr3_aa: CASSLGPTDTQYF
v_call: TRBV5-1
j_call: TRBJ2-3
clone_size: .
d_call: .

cdr3_nt: TGTGCCAGCAGTAAGACAGGGATCGACGAGCAGTACTTC
cdr3_aa: CASSKTGIDEQYF
v_call: TRBV6-6
j_call: TRBJ2-7
clone_size: .
d_call: TRBD1

cdr3_nt: TGTGCCAGCAGTTTATGGACCACTGGGGCCTACGAGCAGTACTTC
cdr3_aa: CASSLWTTGAYEQYF
v_call: TRBV27
j_call: TRBJ2-7
clone_size: few
d_call: .

cdr3_nt: TGTGCCAGCGGCTTGGAACTAGCGGGAGAGACCCAGTACTTC
cdr3_aa: CASGLELAGETQYF
v_call: TRBV5-4
j_call: TRBJ2-5
clone_size: .
d_call: TRBD2

cdr3_nt: TGCAGCGTCTCAACTAGCGGGAGGGCCCGAGAGACCCAGTACTTC
cdr3_aa: CSVSTSGRARETQYF
v_call: TRBV29-1
j_call: TRBJ2-5
clone_size: few
d_call: TRBD2

cdr3_nt: TGTGCCAGCAGCCGACTAGCGGGAAGCACAGATACGCAGTATTTT
cdr3_aa: CASSRLAGSTDTQYF
v_call: TRBV3-1
j_call: TRBJ2-3
clone_size: .
d_call: TRBD2

cdr3_nt: TGCAGCGTTGAGGGGACAGGGTCGGGCGAGCAGTACTTC
cdr3_aa: CSVEGTGSGEQYF
v_call: TRBV29-1
j_call: TRBJ2-7
clone_size: few
d_call: TRBD1

cdr3_nt: TGCAGTGCTAGATCGCCGCCGGGGAGGCTCTACAATGAGCAGTTCTTC
cdr3_aa: CSARSPPGRLYNEQFF
v_call: TRBV20-1
j_call: TRBJ2-1
clone_size: .
d_call: .

cdr3_nt: TGTGCCAGCAGCAACTTGGGGACAGGACCCCAAGAGACCCAGTACTTC
cdr3_aa: CASSNLGTGPQETQYF
v_call: TRBV7-9
j_call: TRBJ2-5
clone_size: many
d_call: TRBD1

cdr3_nt: TGTGCCAGCAGCCGGGACAGACAGGAAAAACTGTTTTTT
cdr3_aa: CASSRDRQEKLFF
v_call: TRBV7-2
j_call: TRBJ1-4
clone_size: few
d_call: TRBD1

cdr3_nt: TGTGCCAGCAGTCCAACGACAGGGGGAGAGACCCAGTACTTC
cdr3_aa: CASSPTTGGETQYF
v_call: TRBV6-5
j_call: TRBJ2-5
clone_size: .
d_call: TRBD1

cdr3_nt: TGCGCCAGCAGCCGCTCCCGGGACAGGGGTTATGGCTACACCTTC
cdr3_aa: CASSRSRDRGYGYTF
v_call: TRBV4-3
j_call: TRBJ1-2
clone_size: .
d_call: TRBD1

cdr3_nt: TGTGCCAGCAGCCAGGATCTCAGGGATCGACACTTC
cdr3_aa: CASSQDLRDRHF
v_call: TRBV4-2
j_call: TRBJ2-7
clone_size: many
d_call: .

cdr3_nt: TGTGCCAGTAGTGGGAGGACAGGGGGGTTTTACAATGAGCAGTTCTTC
cdr3_aa: CASSGRTGGFYNEQFF
v_call: TRBV19
j_call: TRBJ2-1
clone_size: .
d_call: TRBD1

cdr3_nt: TGCAGCGTTTCGACAGGGAGGCCCGAGCAGTACTTC
cdr3_aa: CSVSTGRPEQYF
v_call: TRBV29-1
j_call: TRBJ2-7
clone_size: few
d_call: .

cdr3_nt: TGTGCCAGCAGCCAGGGGGATCCTAACGAGCAGTACTTC
cdr3_aa: CASSQGDPNEQYF
v_call: TRBV11-2
j_call: TRBJ2-7
clone_size: .
d_call: TRBD1

cdr3_nt: TGTGCCAGCACCTCCTCCGGGACAGCCTACGAGCAGTACTTC
cdr3_aa: CASTSSGTAYEQYF
v_call: TRBV7-9
j_call: TRBJ2-7
clone_size: .
d_call: TRBD1

cdr3_nt: TGTGCCAGCAGCTTAGCGCCTCTTTACAATGAGCAGTTCTTC
cdr3_aa: CASSLAPLYNEQFF
v_call: TRBV7-2
j_call: TRBJ2-1
clone_size: many
d_call: .

cdr3_nt: TGTGCCAGCACAACCTCCCCCAGGGATACGCAGTATTTT
cdr3_aa: CASTTSPRDTQYF
v_call: TRBV7-9
j_call: TRBJ2-3
clone_size: .
d_call: .

cdr3_nt: TGTGCCAGTAGTATCAGGGGAGAGACCCAGTACTTC
cdr3_aa: CASSIRGETQYF
v_call: TRBV19
j_call: TRBJ2-5
clone_size: .
d_call: .

cdr3_nt: TGCGCCAACAAGTCCAGGGACGCCCTCCCCTACGAGCAGTACTTC
cdr3_aa: CANKSRDALPYEQYF
v_call: TRBV23-1
j_call: TRBJ2-7
clone_size: .
d_call: .

cdr3_nt: TGTGCCAGCAGTTCTAGCGGGGGGGCGGTCAATGAGCAGTTCTTC
cdr3_aa: CASSSSGGAVNEQFF
v_call: TRBV28
j_call: TRBJ2-1
clone_size: few
d_call: TRBD2

cdr3_nt: TGTGCCAGTAGCCCTAGCGGGAGGCCGCGGGGTACGCAGTATTTT
cdr3_aa: CASSPSGRPRGTQYF
v_call: TRBV19
j_call: TRBJ2-3
clone_size: .
d_call: TRBD2

cdr3_nt: TGCGCCAGCAGCCAAGTAGGGGGGCCAAGGGGAGAAAAACTGTTTTTT
cdr3_aa: CASSQVGGPRGEKLFF
v_call: TRBV4-3
j_call: TRBJ1-4
clone_size: few
d_call: .

cdr3_nt: TGTGCCAGCAGTTCGGGATTGTACGAGCAGTACTTC
cdr3_aa: CASSSGLYEQYF
v_call: TRBV28
j_call: TRBJ2-7
clone_size: .
d_call: .

cdr3_nt: TGCGCCAGCAGCCCGGGACAGAATTACAATGAGCAGTTCTTC
cdr3_aa: CASSPGQNYNEQFF
v_call: TRBV5-1
j_call: TRBJ2-1
clone_size: .
d_call: TRBD1

cdr3_nt: TGTGCCAGCAGCCCGACAGGGGGGCCGGCCTACGAGCAGTACTTC
cdr3_aa: CASSPTGGPAYEQYF
v_call: TRBV7-9
j_call: TRBJ2-7
clone_size: .
d_call: TRBD1

cdr3_nt: TGTGCCAGCAGCTTGACTAGCGGGAGGGGCCACGAGCAGTACTTC
cdr3_aa: CASSLTSGRGHEQYF
v_call: TRBV11-2
j_call: TRBJ2-7
clone_size: .
d_call: TRBD2

cdr3_nt: TGTGCCAGCAGGGGACAGGGAAATTGGGCCAACGTCCTGACTTTC
cdr3_aa: CASRGQGNWANVLTF
v_call: TRBV5-6
j_call: TRBJ2-6
clone_size: few
d_call: TRBD1